The 13 T cell receptor beta chains below all came from one sample that was sequenced in a study of blood T cell repertoires in COVID-19. Assay used: immunoSEQ multiplex PCR; TCRdb lists only in-frame clones, some missing. The repertoire holds approximately 350,000 clones, over 75% seen once, with 1% in the top ten. Sequenced input: PBMCs or T cells enriched from blood (not recorded which). These receptors all stem from a man aged 18 to 29 who had recovered from COVID-19.

The gene calls are TRBV10-2 and TRBJ2-2; TRBD2 matches at 11 bases. Looked up from germline, CDR1 is WSHSY and CDR2 is SAAADI. The junction had 6 bases not matched to a gene; V was cut back by 6 bases and J by 0 bases. The CDR3 extends over 17 amino acids. The CDR3 nucleotides read TGCGCCAGCAGAGTGACTAGCGGGGAAACGAACACCGGGGAGCTGTTTTTT. This encodes CASRVTSGETNTGELFF.

The genes are TRBV20-1 and TRBJ2-7, with TRBD2 as a possible D gene (6 bases). CDR1 and CDR2 from the germline V gene are DFQATT and SNEGSKA (reference sequence). The CDR3 runs to 11 residues. Between the trimmed V and J ends, which lost 6 bases and 3 bases, there was a span of 9 bases. The CDR3 DNA sequence: TGCAGTGCCCGGCGGGGCTACGAGCAGTACTTC. Amino acids: CSARRGYEQYF.

V and J are TRBV6-5 and TRBJ1-4; 8 bases are shared with TRBD1. The CDR3 runs to 16 residues. With V trimmed by 4 bases and J by 6 bases, 10 bases remained unmatched. CDR1 MNHEY and CDR2 SVGAGI come from the germline V gene. In nucleotides, the CDR3 is TGTGCCAGCAGTTTATCGCAGGGGGCGCAATATGAAAAACTGTTTTTT. Protein: CASSLSQGAQYEKLFF.

The chain uses TRBV18 and TRBJ1-1, with TRBD1 identical over 8 bases. J was trimmed by 7 bases and V by 0 bases; bases with no gene match: 10. The CDR3 totals 16 residues. Germline V gene lookup returns CDR1 KGHSH and CDR2 LQKENI. The CDR3 loop is CASSPPAGTGLYEAFF. In DNA form, the CDR3 reads TGTGCCAGCTCACCACCGGCCGGGACAGGACTCTATGAAGCTTTCTTT.

V is TRBV12-5 and J is TRBJ1-5; D perhaps matches TRBD1 (6 bases). The germline V gene has CDR1 LGHNT and CDR2 FRNRAP. The CDR3 loop spans 18 amino acids. Deletions cut 0 bases from V and 2 bases from J, with 17 bases between. The CDR3 DNA sequence: TGTGCTAGTGGTTTGGTACAGTTGGGGGCGCGGGGCAATCAGCCCCAGCATTTT. This sequence encodes CASGLVQLGARGNQPQHF. Variable domain in full (rest from reference TRBV12-5 and TRBJ1-5): DARVTQTPRHKVTEMGQEVTMRCQPILGHNTVFWYRQTMMQGLELLAYFRNRAPLDDSGMPKDRFSAEMPDATLATLKIQPSEPRDSAVYFCASGLVQLGARGNQPQHFGDGTRLSIL.

This chain joins TRBV4-1 and TRBJ2-1; 8 bases line up with TRBD1. The CDR3 runs 16 residues. Germline loops: CDR1 MGHRA, CDR2 YSYEKL. Germline trimming cut 2 bases from V and 5 bases from J; bases unmatched to any gene: 8. CDR3 sequence: CASSQHLDRADNEQFF. In DNA, the CDR3 is TGCGCCAGCAGCCAACATTTGGACAGGGCGGACAATGAGCAGTTCTTC.

The genes are TRBV4-1 and TRBJ2-3; 14 bases are shared with TRBD2. Germline V gene sequence: CDR1 MGHRA, CDR2 YSYEKL. The V gene end was trimmed by 1 base and the J gene end by 2 bases; junction bases not matched to a gene: 8. The length of the CDR3 is 19 residues. The CDR3 DNA follows: TGCGCCAGCAGCCAAGTGGGACTAGCGGGGGACCAATACACAGATACGCAGTATTTT. Its protein is CASSQVGLAGDQYTDTQYF.

This clone was found once. The chain carries TRBV12-5 and TRBJ1-2; 9 nucleotides line up with TRBD1. The CDR3 runs to 14 residues. Unmatched junction bases numbered 7, after V lost 5 bases and J lost 6 bases. CDR1 is LGHNT, CDR2 FRNRAP, per germline. CDR3 sequence reads: CASGPGTGNNGYTF. The CDR3 coding sequence is TGTGCTAGTGGTCCCGGGACAGGGAACAATGGCTACACCTTC.

J is TRBJ1-1 and V is TRBV5-1; perhaps TRBD1 as D (5 bases). Germline-derived CDR1 and CDR2 are SGHRS and YFSETQ. The CDR3 is made up of 15 amino acids. V lost 0 bases and J 9 bases, leaving 18 bases between the germline ends. In DNA form, the CDR3 reads TGCGCCAGCAGCTTGGTAAGGGGTAGTAGGGGAAAAGCTTTCTTT. It specifies CASSLVRGSRGKAFF.

This clone was observed a few times. The CDR3 is CASSPQGKQQYF. The CDR3 region has the DNA TGTGCCAGCTCACCCCAGGGGAAACAGCAGTACTTC. The V call is TRBV18, the J call TRBJ2-7, with D possibly being TRBD1 (6 bases). Per the germline V gene, CDR1 is KGHSH and CDR2 is LQKENI. V dropped 3 bases and J dropped 8 bases, with 11 bases sitting between them. The CDR3 extends over 12 amino acids.

V is TRBV3-1 (or the pseudogene TRBV3-2) and J is TRBJ1-1; 9 bases fit TRBD1. The CDR3 runs 15 residues. J gave up 1 base and V 3 bases, and 3 bases lay outside the gene matches. Germline V gene sequence: CDR1 LGHDT, CDR2 YNNKEL (reference sequence). The CDR3 here is CASSHWDRANTEAFF. The CDR3 coding sequence is TGTGCCAGCAGCCACTGGGACAGGGCGAACACTGAAGCTTTCTTT.

The CDR3 nucleotides read TGTGCCAGCAGCTTAGGGGGGCCCACTGGAAACACCATATATTTT. It specifies CASSLGGPTGNTIYF. J is TRBJ1-3 and V is TRBV11-3, with D perhaps matching TRBD1 (6 bases). Germline V gene lookup returns CDR1 SGHNT and CDR2 YENEEA. The CDR3 loop spans 15 amino acids. Trimming shortened V by 1 base and J by 2 bases, and 9 bases separated the two germline ends. Looking up the rest from reference TRBV11-3 and TRBJ1-3 gives the full variable domain: EAGVVQSPRYKIIEKKQPVAFWCNPISGHNTLYWYLQNLGQGPELLIRYENEEAVDDSQLPKDRFSAERLKGVDSTLKIQPAELGDSAVYLCASSLGGPTGNTIYFGEGSWLTVV.

This clone was recorded only once. V gene TRBV28 combines with J gene TRBJ1-6, with TRBD1 matching over 8 bases. This CDR3 is 14 amino acids long. The germline CDR1 and CDR2 sequences are MDHEN and SYDVKM. Losses at the gene ends were 6 bases for V and 7 bases for J; bases not matched to a gene: 5. CDR3: CASRLQGGNSPLHF. The CDR3 DNA follows: TGTGCCAGCAGGCTACAGGGGGGGAATTCACCCCTCCACTTT.